This T cell receptor beta chain was found in a study of PD-1 and CTLA-4 blockade in melanoma. Method: immunoSEQ multiplex PCR; TCRdb's copy keeps in-frame clones and lacks some. The sample includes tens of thousands of clones, around 93% of them seen just once. The TCR sequence derives from a human donor with melanoma. Here the sequenced sample was CD8+ T cells from peripheral blood, taken from a patient given anti-PD-1 treatment.

As DNA, the CDR3 is TGTGCCAGCAGTTTCGGGACAGGCGGGGAAAAACTGTTTTTT. This gives the protein CASSFGTGGEKLFF. V gene TRBV28 combines with J gene TRBJ1-4; TRBD1 aligns across 8 bases. Germline trimming cut 3 bases from V and 8 bases from J; bases unmatched to any gene: 5. The CDR3 spans 14 residues. Per germline, CDR1 MDHEN and CDR2 SYDVKM. Full variable domain (outside the CDR3, taken from reference TRBV28 and TRBJ1-4): DVKVTQSSRYLVKRTGEKVFLECVQDMDHENMFWYRQDPGLGLRLIYFSYDVKMKEKGDIPEGYSVSREKKERFSLILESASTNQTSMYLCASSFGTGGEKLFFGSGTQLSVL.